The rows below give T cell receptor beta chains drawn from one sample of a study of cytomegalovirus exposure and HLA in healthy donors. Repertoires were generated with immunoSEQ multiplex PCR, while TCRdb's copy carries only in-frame clones and drops some. This table has 150,000 to 200,000 clones, roughly 85% appearing once. The sample comprised PBMCs. The origin of the receptors is a middle-aged woman in good health and CMV-seronegative. Each CDR3 is given with its conserved first and last residue. A D gene is named only where the DNA matches it firmly. Not every row has a clone size; where given, it reads once, few, many or a size class.

v_gene	j_gene	d_gene	abundance	CDR3nt	CDR3aa
TRBV10-1	TRBJ1-4	.	once	TGCGCCAGCAGGGTTGGGGGCAATGAAAAACTGTTTTTT	CASRVGGNEKLFF
TRBV19	TRBJ1-1	TRBD1	few	TGTGCCAGTAGTATAGAAGGTTTGGGGACAGGGAACACTGAAGCTTTCTTT	CASSIEGLGTGNTEAFF
TRBV5-6	TRBJ2-7	TRBD2	.	TGTGCCAGCTTTCAGACGACCGGGACTAGACTGTACGAGCAGTACTTC	CASFQTTGTRLYEQYF
TRBV7-8	TRBJ1-1	.	.	TGTGCCAGCAGCTCCCGGGTTAGGGGGACTGAAGCTTTCTTT	CASSSRVRGTEAFF
TRBV7-9	TRBJ1-2	TRBD1	.	TGTGCCAGCAGCTTAGCGAGCAGGGGGCTTGATGGCTACACCTTC	CASSLASRGLDGYTF
TRBV5-1	TRBJ2-5	.	.	TGCGCCAGCGGGGCCCCACACGGCGAGACCCAGTACTTC	CASGAPHGETQYF
TRBV19	TRBJ1-3	.	.	TGTGCCAGTAGTACTAAGCGTGGAGCTTCTGGAAACACCATATATTTT	CASSTKRGASGNTIYF
TRBV4-1	TRBJ1-2	TRBD1	.	TGCGCCAGCAGCCAAGAGCCCGGGACAGCGAACTATGGCTACACCTTC	CASSQEPGTANYGYTF
TRBV5-4	TRBJ2-1	TRBD2	.	TGTGCCAGCAGCCCCCGGGGGGGAAGGGTATACAATGAGCAGTTCTTC	CASSPRGGRVYNEQFF
TRBV7-2	TRBJ2-2	TRBD2	.	TGTGCCAGCAGCTTAGCGGGACTAGTTTCCGGGGAGCTGTTTTTT	CASSLAGLVSGELFF
TRBV5-1	TRBJ1-1	TRBD1	.	TGCGCCAGCAGCTTGTCGGGACAGGGTTTATCTGAAGCTTTCTTT	CASSLSGQGLSEAFF
TRBV19	TRBJ2-1	.	.	TGTGCCAGTAGTATAAGGGAGAGGCAGTCCTCCTACAATGAGCAGTTCTTC	CASSIRERQSSYNEQFF
TRBV6-5	TRBJ1-5	.	.	TGTGCCAGCAGTTACTCAGGGGTGGGTCAGCCCCAGCATTTT	CASSYSGVGQPQHF
TRBV7-8	TRBJ1-5	.	.	TGTGCCAGCAGCCCGGAGCGGGTTCCTAGCAATCAGCCCCAGCATTTT	CASSPERVPSNQPQHF
TRBV6-5	TRBJ1-1	TRBD1	.	TGTGCCAGCATTAGGACAGGGGGCTACACTGAAGCTTTCTTT	CASIRTGGYTEAFF
TRBV2	TRBJ1-2	.	few	TGTGCCAGCCGATTCCGGGGGAACTATGGCTACACCTTC	CASRFRGNYGYTF
TRBV13	TRBJ2-3	.	.	TGTGCCAGCTTTGAGGATAGCACAGATACGCAGTATTTT	CASFEDSTDTQYF
TRBV11-2	TRBJ2-1	TRBD2	.	TGTGCCAGCAGCGCCCCCGGGACTAGCGGATACAATGAGCAGTTCTTC	CASSAPGTSGYNEQFF
TRBV6-5	TRBJ1-1	.	.	TGTGCCAGCAGCCCCCGACGGCCGGGGGGCACTGAAGCTTTCTTT	CASSPRRPGGTEAFF
TRBV7-9	TRBJ2-6	.	.	TGTGCCAGCAGCTTAGGTCATTCAGTTTCTGGGGCCAACGTCCTGACTTTC	CASSLGHSVSGANVLTF
TRBV25-1	TRBJ2-3	TRBD1	.	TGTGCCAGCAGTCGGGGCGCGACAGGGATCAGCACAGATACGCAGTATTTT	CASSRGATGISTDTQYF
TRBV11-3	TRBJ2-7	TRBD1	.	TGTGCCAGCAGCCTTGGACAGGGCGTCTCCTACGAGCAGTACTTC	CASSLGQGVSYEQYF
TRBV20-1	TRBJ2-7	.	once	TGCAGTGCTAGCCCCGGCGGCGAGCAGTACTTC	CSASPGGEQYF
TRBV25-1	TRBJ2-1	TRBD2	.	TGTGCCAGCGGGAAATCTAGCGGGAGGGGGAATGAGCAGTTCTTC	CASGKSSGRGNEQFF
TRBV5-4	TRBJ1-2	.	.	TGTGCCAGCAGCTTGTTTTACTCCGCGGACTATGGCTACACCTTC	CASSLFYSADYGYTF
TRBV5-6	TRBJ2-1	TRBD2	few	TGTGCCAGCAGCAATCGGGGGGGAGGTGAGCAGTTCTTC	CASSNRGGGEQFF
TRBV6-4	TRBJ2-4	.	.	TGTGCCAGCAGTGGACAGAGAGCCAAAAACATTCAGTACTTC	CASSGQRAKNIQYF
TRBV12-5	TRBJ2-3	.	few	TGTGCTAGGCGACTACTGAGGTGGTGTCGCACAGATACGCAGTATTTT	CARRLLRWCRTDTQYF
TRBV10-2	TRBJ1-1	.	.	TGCGCCAGCAGGATACAGGGCTTGGGCACTGAAGCTTTCTTT	CASRIQGLGTEAFF
TRBV15	TRBJ1-4	TRBD1	.	TGTGCCACCAGCAGGACAGGGGTCGGTAATGAAAAACTGTTTTTT	CATSRTGVGNEKLFF
TRBV5-4	TRBJ2-1	.	.	TGTGCCAGCAGCCTCCGGGACAACTTCAATGAGCAGTTCTTC	CASSLRDNFNEQFF
TRBV9	TRBJ2-5	TRBD2	.	TGTGCCAGCAGCGTAAGCGGGACGCAAGAGACCCAGTACTTC	CASSVSGTQETQYF
TRBV5-1	TRBJ2-7	.	.	TGCGCCAGCAGCTTGGCCTCAGGGTTCGAGCAGTACTTC	CASSLASGFEQYF
TRBV6-1	TRBJ1-1	.	few	TGTGCCAGCAGTGTCAGGGGTTTCGGGACTGAAGCTTTCTTT	CASSVRGFGTEAFF
TRBV28	TRBJ1-4	TRBD1	.	TGTGCCACGAGACAGGGACGCGAAAAACTGTTTTTT	CATRQGREKLFF
TRBV9	TRBJ1-1	.	.	TGTGCCAGCAGCCCCCACGGGGACTTGACTGAAGCTTTCTTT	CASSPHGDLTEAFF
TRBV6-5	TRBJ2-7	TRBD1	.	TGTGCCAGCAGTTACTCGAAGGACAGGCGACGCTACGAGCAGTACTTC	CASSYSKDRRRYEQYF
TRBV7-6	TRBJ2-1	.	.	TGTGCCAGCAGCTCCGACGGGTCCCATGAGCAGTTCTTC	CASSSDGSHEQFF
TRBV19	TRBJ1-1	TRBD1	.	TGTGCCAGTAGTATAGAACAGGGGGGTGAAGCTTTCTTT	CASSIEQGGEAFF
TRBV4-3	TRBJ2-3	TRBD2	.	TGCGCCAGCAGCCGCGGACTAGTGTCAACAGATACGCAGTATTTT	CASSRGLVSTDTQYF
TRBV20-1	TRBJ1-2	.	.	TGCAGTGCTAGGACAGAGTATGGCTACACCTTC	CSARTEYGYTF
TRBV28	TRBJ1-1	.	.	TGTGCCAGCAGGTCCACAGGCAAGGCTGAAGCTTTCTTT	CASRSTGKAEAFF
TRBV4-1	TRBJ1-6	.	.	TGCGCCAGCAGCCGGACAACAGGGACCAATTCACCCCTCCACTTT	CASSRTTGTNSPLHF
TRBV25-1	TRBJ1-2	.	.	TGTGCCAGCAGTGGACGGAGCCTAAACTATGGCTACACCTTC	CASSGRSLNYGYTF
TRBV4-1	TRBJ1-5	TRBD1	many	TGCGCCAGCAGCCAAGATCCCCAGGGGGCTAATAATGATCAGCCCCAGCATTTT	CASSQDPQGANNDQPQHF
TRBV5-1	TRBJ2-4	.	.	TGCGCCAGCAGCCAATCTACAGGGTTGAGAAACATTCAGTACTTC	CASSQSTGLRNIQYF
TRBV2	TRBJ2-5	.	.	TGTGCCAGCAGTGATTGGAGTGGGCAGTACTTC	CASSDWSGQYF
TRBV28	TRBJ2-1	TRBD2	.	TGTGCCAGCAGTTTAAGCCCTAGCGGGCTACTCAATGAGCAGTTCTTC	CASSLSPSGLLNEQFF
TRBV19	TRBJ1-1	.	.	TGTGCCAGTAGTATTGCAGGGTCCGGTAGGAACACTGAAGCTTTCTTT	CASSIAGSGRNTEAFF
TRBV29-1	TRBJ2-2	.	.	TGCAGCGTTGATGGGCAGAACACCGGGGAGCTGTTTTTT	CSVDGQNTGELFF
TRBV2	TRBJ2-7	TRBD1	.	TGTGCCAGCAGTGAAGCCAGGGGACAGGGGACCTACGAGCAGTACTTC	CASSEARGQGTYEQYF